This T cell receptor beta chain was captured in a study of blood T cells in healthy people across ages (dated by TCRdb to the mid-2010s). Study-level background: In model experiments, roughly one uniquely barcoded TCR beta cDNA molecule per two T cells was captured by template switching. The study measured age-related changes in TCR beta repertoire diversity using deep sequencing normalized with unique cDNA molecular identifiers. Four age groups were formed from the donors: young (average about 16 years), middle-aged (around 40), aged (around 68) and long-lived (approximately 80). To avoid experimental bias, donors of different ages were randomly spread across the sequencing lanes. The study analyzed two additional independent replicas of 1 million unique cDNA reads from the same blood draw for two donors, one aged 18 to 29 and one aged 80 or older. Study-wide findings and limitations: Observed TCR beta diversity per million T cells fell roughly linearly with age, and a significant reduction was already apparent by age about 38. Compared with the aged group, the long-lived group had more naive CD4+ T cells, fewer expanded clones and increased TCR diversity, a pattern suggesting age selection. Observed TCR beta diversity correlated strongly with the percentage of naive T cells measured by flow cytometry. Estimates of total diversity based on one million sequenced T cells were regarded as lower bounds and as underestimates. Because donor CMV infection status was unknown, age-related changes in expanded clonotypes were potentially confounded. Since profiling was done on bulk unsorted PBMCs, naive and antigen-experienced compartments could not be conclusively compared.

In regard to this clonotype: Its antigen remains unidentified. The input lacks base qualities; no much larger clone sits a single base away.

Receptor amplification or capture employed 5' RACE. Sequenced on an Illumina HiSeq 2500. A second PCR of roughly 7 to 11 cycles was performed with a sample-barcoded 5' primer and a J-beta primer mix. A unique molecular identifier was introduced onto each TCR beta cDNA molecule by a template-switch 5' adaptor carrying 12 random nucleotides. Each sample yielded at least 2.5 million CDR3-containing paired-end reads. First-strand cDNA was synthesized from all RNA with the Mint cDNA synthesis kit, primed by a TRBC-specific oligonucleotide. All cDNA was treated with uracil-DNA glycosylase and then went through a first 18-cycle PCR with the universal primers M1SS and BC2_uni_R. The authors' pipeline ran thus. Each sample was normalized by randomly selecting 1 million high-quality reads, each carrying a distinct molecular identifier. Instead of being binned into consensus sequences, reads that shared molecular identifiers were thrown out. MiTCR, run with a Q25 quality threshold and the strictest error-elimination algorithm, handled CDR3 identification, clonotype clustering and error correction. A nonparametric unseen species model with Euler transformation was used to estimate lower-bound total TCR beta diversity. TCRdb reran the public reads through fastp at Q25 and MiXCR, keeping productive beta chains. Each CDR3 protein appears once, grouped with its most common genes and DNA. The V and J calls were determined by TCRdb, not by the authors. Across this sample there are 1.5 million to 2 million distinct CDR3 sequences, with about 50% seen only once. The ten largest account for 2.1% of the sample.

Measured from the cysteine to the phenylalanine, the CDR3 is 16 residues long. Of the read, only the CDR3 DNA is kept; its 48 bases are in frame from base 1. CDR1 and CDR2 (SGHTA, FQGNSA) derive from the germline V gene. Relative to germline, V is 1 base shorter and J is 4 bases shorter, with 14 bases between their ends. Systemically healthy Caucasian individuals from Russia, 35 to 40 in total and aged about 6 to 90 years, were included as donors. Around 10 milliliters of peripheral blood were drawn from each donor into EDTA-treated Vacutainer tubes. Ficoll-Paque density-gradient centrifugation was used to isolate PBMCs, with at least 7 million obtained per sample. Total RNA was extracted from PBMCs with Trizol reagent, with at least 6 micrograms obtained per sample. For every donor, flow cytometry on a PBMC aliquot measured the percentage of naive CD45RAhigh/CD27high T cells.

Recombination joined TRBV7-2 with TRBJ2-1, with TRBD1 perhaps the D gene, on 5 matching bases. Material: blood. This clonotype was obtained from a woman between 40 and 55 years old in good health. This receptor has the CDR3 CASSLESGIGYNEQFF. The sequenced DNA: TGTGCCAGCAGCTTAGAGTCAGGGATAGGGTACAATGAGCAGTTCTTC.